This record covers a single TCR beta chain. Its antigen is unknown. No much larger clonotype is one base removed from it; base qualities were not supplied. For CDR1 and CDR2, the germline V gene (reference sequence) lists SEHNR and FQNEAQ. V and J lose 1 base and 6 bases, and a span of 7 bases separates them. The CDR3 starts with the cysteine, ends with the phenylalanine, and has 12 residues. Only the CDR3 region is kept as DNA, spanning 36 bases read in frame from base 1. At diagnosis, peripheral blood, uninvolved tumor-adjacent lung and tumor were collected and were preserved as a mix of fresh-frozen and FFPE material. For TCR repertoire profiling, blood samples were analyzed in the form of peripheral blood mononuclear cells. The sample originates from a study of T cells in localized non-small cell lung cancer (TCRdb year 2020). Background on the whole study: The study examined T cell repertoires in approximately 240 patients with early-stage NSCLC and compared tumors with uninvolved tumor-adjacent lungs. The mean age of the NSCLC patients was about 64 years, with 120 to 150 men and approximately 100 women. The cohort consisted of 200 to 250 treatment-naive NSCLC patients whose localized lung tumors had been resected. Overall results and qualifications from the work: Uninvolved tumor-adjacent lung showed the highest T cell clonality, higher than tumor, which suggests more focused antigenic responses in the uninvolved tumor-adjacent lung. Because multi-region tumor sequencing was not performed, intratumor heterogeneity could not be ruled out. Because the study design was exploratory, TCR variables were selected using unadjusted p-values without false-discovery rate correction. Of the top 100 tumor clones, a median of roughly 53 were detected in paired uninvolved adjacent lung; 28 were also among that lung's top 100. Higher T cell density in blood was associated with longer overall survival, whereas higher clonality in adjacent lung was associated with shorter survival.

The immunoSEQ Assay was used to sequence TCR beta CDR3 regions from DNA. In the source study's methods: T cell density was computed as TCR beta template counts normalized to usable DNA estimated by amplifying housekeeping genes. Richness was estimated using the preseqR package, with extrapolation to 400,000 templates for PBMC samples and to 120,000 templates for tissue samples. Clonality was defined by subtracting Pielou's evenness from one. Tissue-enriched TCRs were identified through differential abundance testing performed on productive amino-acid clonotypes, with a minimum total count of 5 and an alpha of 0.1. The Jaccard Index and the Morisita Overlap Index were used to measure repertoire overlap between compartments. GLIPH grouped TCR beta CDR3s together with public tetramer-defined viral CDR3s, and a viral motif had to include at least three viral sequences and also show V-gene enrichment. TCRdb took this table from immuneACCESS and kept in-frame rearrangements with V and J called. Such tables lack part of the clones; where checked against another copy, unresolved V genes explain under half of the gap, and the rest is unexplained. For V, J and clone size, that table is used; D and trimming come from the DNA. The sample profile shows 20,000 to 30,000 clones; 86% of them were found once. The ten largest account for about 1% of the sample.

In this chain, TRBV7-9 is recombined with TRBJ2-7, with an unclear D gene assignment. This clonotype was sampled from a woman aged 35-75 years with stage I lung adenocarcinoma. The sequences come from peripheral blood, collected before any cancer treatment. The DNA sequence is given as TGTGCCAGCAGCTTAGTGGGCCTCGAGCAGTACTTC. It is translated as CASSLVGLEQYF.